The 8 T cell receptor beta chains below were found in one sample sequenced in a study of control samples from healthy donors and cancer patients. Data came from immunoSEQ multiplex PCR; TCRdb stores just in-frame clones and leaves some out. The sample shows tens of thousands of clones, 70% to 90% of them seen only once. The sample consisted of PBMCs. Receptors were obtained from an older woman with head and neck cancer.

The J gene is TRBJ1-5, the V gene TRBV28; no clear D gene. The CDR3 contains 12 residues. Germline loops: CDR1 MDHEN, CDR2 SYDVKM. The V gene lost 3 bases and the J gene lost 5 bases, with 5 bases spanning the gap. CDR3 sequence: CASSFGYQPQHF. The CDR3, as DNA: TGTGCCAGCAGTTTCGGATATCAGCCCCAGCATTTT.

The chain is built from TRBV7-2 and TRBJ1-4; D is uncertain. The CDR3 runs to 13 residues. Germline V gene sequence: CDR1 SGHTA, CDR2 FQGNSA. V dropped 1 base and J dropped 8 bases, with 8 bases sitting between them. The CDR3 protein is CASSLVLQEKLFF. The CDR3 bases are TGTGCCAGCAGCTTAGTCTTACAGGAAAAACTGTTTTTT.

The gene calls are TRBV24-1 and TRBJ2-2; 10 nucleotides agree with TRBD1. With V trimmed by 4 bases and J by 6 bases, 10 bases remained unmatched. The CDR3 is made up of 17 amino acids. Germline-derived CDR1 and CDR2 are KGHDR and SFDVKD. Written as DNA, the CDR3 is TGTGCCACCAGTGACCTAACCGGGACAGGGGTAGCCGGGGAGCTGTTTTTT. This codes for CATSDLTGTGVAGELFF.

The chain carries TRBV2 and TRBJ2-2, with D maybe TRBD2 (5 bases). The CDR3 sequence is 16 residues long. V was shortened by 1 base and J by 5 bases, with 14 bases between the two germline ends. Germline V gene data show CDR1 as SNHLY and CDR2 as FYNNEI. DNA for the CDR3: TGTGCCAGCAGTGAAGGTGTGGGAGTAGGTACCGGGGAGCTGTTTTTT. As protein: CASSEGVGVGTGELFF.

V usage is TRBV10-3 and J usage is TRBJ2-1; 10 bases fit TRBD2. J gave up 6 bases and V 2 bases, and 7 bases lay outside the gene matches. Germline CDR1 and CDR2: ENHRY and SYGVKD. The CDR3 has 16 residues. The CDR3 DNA reads TGTGCCATCAGTGAGCCTGGGACTAGCGAAACCAATGAGCAGTTCTTC. It translates to CAISEPGTSETNEQFF.

J is TRBJ2-7 and V is TRBV5-8; tentatively, D is TRBD1 (5 bases). This CDR3 is built from 14 residues. Germline CDR1 and CDR2: SGHTS and YDEGEE. V was clipped by 0 bases and J by 4 bases, with 11 bases between them. CDR3 loop: CASSLGGLGYEQYF. CDR3 nucleotide sequence: TGTGCCAGCAGCTTGGGGGGCCTTGGTTACGAGCAGTACTTC.

The rearrangement uses TRBV27 and TRBJ2-3; D ambiguous. V gave up 11 bases and J gave up 1 base, with 19 bases separating them. CDR1 and CDR2 from the germline V gene are MNHEY and SMNVEV (reference sequence). This CDR3 spans 15 amino acids. CDR3 DNA sequence: TGTGCCTCAATTTTATCACTTAGTGGCACAGATACGCAGTATTTT. This encodes CASILSLSGTDTQYF.

The chain combines TRBV9 with TRBJ2-3, with D hard to call. The CDR3 covers 16 residues. Germline loops: CDR1 SGDLS, CDR2 YYNGEE. The germline V and J ends were trimmed by 0 bases and 1 base, with 12 bases remaining between them. CDR3: CASSVVTGVGTDTQYF. DNA for the CDR3: TGTGCCAGCAGCGTAGTTACTGGGGTTGGCACAGATACGCAGTATTTT. Full variable domain (missing parts from reference TRBV9 and TRBJ2-3): DSGVTQTPKHLITATGQRVTLRCSPRSGDLSVYWYQQSLDQGLQFLIQYYNGEERAKGNILERFSAQQFPDLHSELNLSSLELGDSALYFCASSVVTGVGTDTQYFGPGTRLTVL.